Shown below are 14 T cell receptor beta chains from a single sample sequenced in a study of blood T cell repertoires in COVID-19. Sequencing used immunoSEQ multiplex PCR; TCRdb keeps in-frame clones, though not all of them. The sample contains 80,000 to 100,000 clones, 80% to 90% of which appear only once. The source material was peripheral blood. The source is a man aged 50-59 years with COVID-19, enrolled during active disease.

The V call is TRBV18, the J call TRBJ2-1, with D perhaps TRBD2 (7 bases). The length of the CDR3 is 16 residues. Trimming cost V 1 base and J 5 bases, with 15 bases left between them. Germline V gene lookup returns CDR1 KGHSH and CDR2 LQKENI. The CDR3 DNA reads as TGTGCCAGCTCACCACTCGCGCGGGGGCGGAACAATGAGCAGTTCTTC. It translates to CASSPLARGRNNEQFF.

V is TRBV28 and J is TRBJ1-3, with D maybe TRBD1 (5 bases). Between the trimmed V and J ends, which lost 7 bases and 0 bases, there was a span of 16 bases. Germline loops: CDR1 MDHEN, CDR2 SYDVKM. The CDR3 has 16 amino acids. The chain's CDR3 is CASIPSRGGSGNTIYF. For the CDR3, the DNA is TGTGCCAGCATCCCTTCTCGCGGGGGCTCTGGAAACACCATATATTTT.

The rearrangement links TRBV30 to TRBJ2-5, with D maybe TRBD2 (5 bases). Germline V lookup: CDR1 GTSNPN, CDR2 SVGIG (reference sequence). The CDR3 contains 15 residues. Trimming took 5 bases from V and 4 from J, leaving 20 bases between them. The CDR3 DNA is TGTGCCTGGTTAAATCGAGGACTTACTATAGAGACCCAGTACTTC. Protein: CAWLNRGLTIETQYF.

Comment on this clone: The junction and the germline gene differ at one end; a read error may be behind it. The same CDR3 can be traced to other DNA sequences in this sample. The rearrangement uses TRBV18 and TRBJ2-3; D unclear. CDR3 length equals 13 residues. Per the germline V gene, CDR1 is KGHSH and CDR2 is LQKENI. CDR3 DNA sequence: TGTGCCAGCTCACCACCAAGCACCGATACGCAGTATTTT. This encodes CASSPPSTDTQYF.

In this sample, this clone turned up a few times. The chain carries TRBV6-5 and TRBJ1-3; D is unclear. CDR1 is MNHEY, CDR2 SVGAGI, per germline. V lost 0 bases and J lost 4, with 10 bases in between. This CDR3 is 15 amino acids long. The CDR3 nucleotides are TGTGCCAGCAGTTACTCACGGGGATGGGGAAACACCATATATTTT. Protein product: CASSYSRGWGNTIYF.

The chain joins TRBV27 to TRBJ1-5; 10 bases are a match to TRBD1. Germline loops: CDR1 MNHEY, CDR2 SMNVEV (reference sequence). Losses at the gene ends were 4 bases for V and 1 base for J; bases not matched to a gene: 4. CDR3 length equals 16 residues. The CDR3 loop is CASSSWTGGSNQPQHF. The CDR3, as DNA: TGTGCCAGCAGTTCTTGGACAGGGGGGAGCAATCAGCCCCAGCATTTT.

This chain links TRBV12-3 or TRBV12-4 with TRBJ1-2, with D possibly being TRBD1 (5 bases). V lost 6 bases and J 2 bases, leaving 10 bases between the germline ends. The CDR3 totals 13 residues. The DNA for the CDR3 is TGTGCCAGCAGCACGGGGGGAAACTATGGCTACACCTTC. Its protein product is CASSTGGNYGYTF.

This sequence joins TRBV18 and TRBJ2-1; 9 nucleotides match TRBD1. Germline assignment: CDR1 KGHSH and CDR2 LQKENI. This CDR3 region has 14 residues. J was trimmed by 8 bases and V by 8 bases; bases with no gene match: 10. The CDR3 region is CASTAGTGIYEQFF. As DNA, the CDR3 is TGTGCCAGCACGGCCGGGACAGGGATTTATGAGCAGTTCTTC.

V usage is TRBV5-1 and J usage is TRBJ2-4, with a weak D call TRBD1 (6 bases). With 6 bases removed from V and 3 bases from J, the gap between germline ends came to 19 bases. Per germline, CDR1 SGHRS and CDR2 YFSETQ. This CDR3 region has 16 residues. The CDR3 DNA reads TGCGCCAGCATCGATCACCTACAGGGTGACAAAAACATTCAGTACTTC. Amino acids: CASIDHLQGDKNIQYF.

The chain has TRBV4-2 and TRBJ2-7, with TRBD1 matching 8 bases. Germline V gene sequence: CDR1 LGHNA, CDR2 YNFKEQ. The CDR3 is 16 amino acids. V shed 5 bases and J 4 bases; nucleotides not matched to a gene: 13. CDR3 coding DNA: TGTGCCAGCAGCACAGGACAGGGTGTTCCCGCTTACGAGCAGTACTTC. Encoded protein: CASSTGQGVPAYEQYF.

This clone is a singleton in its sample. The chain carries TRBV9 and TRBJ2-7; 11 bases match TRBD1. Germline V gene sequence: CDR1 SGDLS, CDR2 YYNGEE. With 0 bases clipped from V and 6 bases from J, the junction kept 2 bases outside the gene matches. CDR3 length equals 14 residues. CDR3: CASSVEGTGGEQYF. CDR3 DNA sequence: TGTGCCAGCAGCGTAGAGGGGACAGGGGGCGAGCAGTACTTC.

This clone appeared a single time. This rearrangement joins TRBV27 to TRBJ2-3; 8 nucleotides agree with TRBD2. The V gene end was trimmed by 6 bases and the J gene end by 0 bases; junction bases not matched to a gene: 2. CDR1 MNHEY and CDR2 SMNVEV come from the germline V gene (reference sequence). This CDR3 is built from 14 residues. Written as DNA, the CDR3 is TGTGCCAGCAGGACTAGCGATAGCACAGATACGCAGTATTTT. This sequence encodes CASRTSDSTDTQYF.

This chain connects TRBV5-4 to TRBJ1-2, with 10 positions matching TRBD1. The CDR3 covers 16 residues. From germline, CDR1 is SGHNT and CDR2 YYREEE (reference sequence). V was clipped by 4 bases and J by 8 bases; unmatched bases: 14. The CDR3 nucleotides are TGTGCCAGCAGCCCCCGGACAGGGGGGGTAGTCTACGGCTACACCTTC. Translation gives CASSPRTGGVVYGYTF.

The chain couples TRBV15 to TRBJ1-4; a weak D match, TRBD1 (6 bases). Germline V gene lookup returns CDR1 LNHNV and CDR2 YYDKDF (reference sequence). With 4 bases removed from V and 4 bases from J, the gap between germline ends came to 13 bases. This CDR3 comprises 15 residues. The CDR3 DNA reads TGTGCCACCAGCATGGACAGACTGTTTAATGAAAAACTGTTTTTT. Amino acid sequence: CATSMDRLFNEKLFF.